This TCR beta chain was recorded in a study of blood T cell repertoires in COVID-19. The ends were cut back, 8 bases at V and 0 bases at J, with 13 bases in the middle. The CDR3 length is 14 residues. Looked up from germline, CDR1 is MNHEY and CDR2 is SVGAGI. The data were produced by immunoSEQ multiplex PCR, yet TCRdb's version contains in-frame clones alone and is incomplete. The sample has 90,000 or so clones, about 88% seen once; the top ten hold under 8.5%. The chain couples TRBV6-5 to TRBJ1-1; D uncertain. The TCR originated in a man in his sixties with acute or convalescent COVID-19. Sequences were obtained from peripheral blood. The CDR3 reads CASQRLELNTEAFF. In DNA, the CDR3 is TGTGCCAGCCAAAGGTTGGAGCTGAACACTGAAGCTTTCTTT.